These T cell receptor beta chains were read from a single sample in a study of T cells in Graves' hyperthyroidism and ophthalmopathy. TCRdb itself ran the multiplex PCR reads through MiXCR, one entry per CDR3 protein. The sample yields some 360,000 distinct CDR3 sequences, around 18% seen once. Specimen: blood. The origin of the receptors is a woman in her thirties or forties with Graves' ophthalmopathy. The CDR3 runs from the conserved cysteine through the conserved F or W. D genes are given only for firm matches. Size values are once, few and many counts, or a class for expanded clones, and some rows have none.

v_call	clone_size	j_call	d_call	cdr3_aa	cdr3_nt
TRBV12-5	many	TRBJ2-7	.	CASGLVTYEQYF	TGTGCTAGTGGTTTGGTCACCTACGAGCAGTACTTC
TRBV6-2/TRBV6-3	once	TRBJ1-5	.	CASTLGGGSNQPQHF	TGTGCCAGCACCCTTGGGGGTGGGAGCAATCAGCCCCAGCATTTT
TRBV28	.	TRBJ2-1	.	CASSFTGTQEQFF	TGTGCCAGCAGTTTTACAGGGACCCAAGAGCAGTTCTTC
TRBV5-1	few	TRBJ2-2	.	CASSDAGTGELFF	TGCGCCAGCAGCGACGCGGGGACCGGGGAGCTGTTTTTT
TRBV7-2	many	TRBJ2-7	.	CASRLDPNSYEQYF	TGTGCCAGCAGATTAGACCCTAACTCCTACGAGCAGTACTTC
TRBV11-2	many	TRBJ2-4	.	CASSSTQGQWNIQYF	TGTGCCAGCAGCTCTACCCAGGGGCAGTGGAACATTCAGTACTTC
TRBV7-2	.	TRBJ1-2	.	CASSLGSTALYGYTF	TGTGCCAGCAGCTTAGGGTCGACAGCTCTTTATGGCTACACCTTC
TRBV6-5	many	TRBJ1-5	TRBD1	CASGQGMYQPQHF	TGTGCCTCAGGACAGGGGATGTATCAGCCCCAGCATTTT
TRBV6-1	many	TRBJ1-5	TRBD1	CASSRSGTGDPQPQHF	TGTGCCAGCAGCAGAAGCGGGACAGGGGATCCTCAGCCCCAGCATTTT
TRBV2	many	TRBJ2-7	.	CASRGHEQYF	TGTGCCAGCAGGGGCCACGAGCAGTACTTC
TRBV18	.	TRBJ1-1	.	CASSPGGGRLNTEAFF	TGTGCCAGCTCACCAGGCGGGGGGCGGCTGAACACTGAAGCTTTCTTT
TRBV3-1	few	TRBJ2-7	TRBD1	CASSHLSPYGTAYEQYF	TGTGCCAGCAGCCACCTTTCCCCCTACGGGACAGCCTACGAGCAGTACTTC
TRBV12-3/TRBV12-4	many	TRBJ1-2	.	CARKANFRDNGCYGYTF	TGTGCCAGAAAAGCAAACTTCCGGGACAATGGCTGCTATGGCTACACCTTC
TRBV12-3/TRBV12-4	once	TRBJ1-1	TRBD1	CASSLTDRAGKTEAFF	TGTGCCAGCAGTTTAACGGACAGGGCTGGAAAAACTGAAGCTTTCTTT
TRBV24-1	many	TRBJ2-2	.	CATSDRGRWGELFF	TGTGCCACCAGTGATCGTGGCCGATGGGGAGAGCTGTTTTTT
TRBV6-2/TRBV6-3	many	TRBJ1-2	.	CASSYSTVRGYTF	TGTGCCAGCAGTTACTCGACGGTCCGGGGCTACACCTTC
TRBV20-1	many	TRBJ1-5	TRBD1	CSATDRVAQPQHF	TGCAGTGCAACCGACAGGGTTGCTCAGCCCCAGCATTTT
TRBV6-5	many	TRBJ1-2	.	CASEGRIYYGYTF	TGTGCCAGCGAAGGCAGAATCTACTATGGCTACACCTTC
TRBV20-1	many	TRBJ2-7	TRBD2	CSARDGTRSYEQYF	TGCAGTGCTAGAGATGGGACTAGATCGTACGAGCAGTACTTC
TRBV29-1	many	TRBJ2-7	TRBD1	CSAWTGGEQYF	TGCAGCGCCTGGACAGGGGGCGAGCAGTACTTC
TRBV20-1	many	TRBJ2-7	.	CSAPKVGGEERYF	TGCAGTGCTCCAAAGGTGGGGGGAGAAGAGCGGTACTTC
TRBV12-3/TRBV12-4	few	TRBJ1-1	TRBD1	CASSLRRTGTNTEAFF	TGTGCCAGCAGTTTACGACGGACAGGTACGAACACTGAAGCTTTCTTT